Listed below are T cell receptor beta chains from one sample, sequenced in a study of technical replicates of blood from a few donors. Clones were sequenced by immunoSEQ multiplex PCR, and TCRdb holds only the in-frame ones, with some missing. This sample has 75,000 to 95,000 clones, with roughly 92% found just once. The material sequenced was T cells isolated from PBMCs. The origin of the receptors is a human donor in good health. The conserved cysteine and the conserved F or W are not part of the CDR3 here. D genes are given only for firm matches. Not all rows give a size; the values are once, few, many and, for expanded clones, a class.

TRBD1	.	TRBV5-6	TRBJ1-1	ASSLAVRRQGLADTEAF
TRBD1	.	TRBV14	TRBJ1-2	ASSQRGLGGQGVTHGYT
TRBD1	.	TRBV4-1	TRBJ1-2	ASSQDPLNPGQGIKGYT
.	.	TRBV29-1	TRBJ2-5	SVDWQGETQY
TRBD2	.	TRBV4-1	TRBJ2-2	ASSHHSGGPPGELF
TRBD2	once	TRBV27	TRBJ2-3	ASSLPSGGASDTQY
.	.	TRBV15	TRBJ1-4	ATSGDLGLLSNEKLF
.	.	TRBV6-1	TRBJ1-4	ASSEGRGSEKLF
TRBD1	.	TRBV4-2	TRBJ2-5	ASSYRGQRLQETQY
TRBD2	.	TRBV28	TRBJ2-3	ATRSGLAATDTQY
TRBD1	.	TRBV7-9	TRBJ1-1	ASSLGTGTSGEAF
.	.	TRBV7-9	TRBJ2-3	ASSFASRQSTDTQY
.	.	TRBV7-2	TRBJ2-7	ASSLAGELWTEQY
.	.	TRBV5-1	TRBJ1-1	ASSLGVAENTEAF
TRBD1	.	TRBV18	TRBJ1-2	ASSPAQGSYGYT
.	.	TRBV7-9	TRBJ2-5	ASTLGSSETQY
TRBD1	once	TRBV2	TRBJ1-6	ASSDFGTER
.	.	TRBV7-8	TRBJ2-5	ASSFSLGPRRNPQY
.	.	TRBV18	TRBJ2-7	ASSPRDISYEQY
TRBD2	.	TRBV6-1	TRBJ2-7	ASSELGLAGADEQY
TRBD2	.	TRBV2	TRBJ2-1	ASRRGSYNEQF
TRBD1	.	TRBV4-2	.	ASSQVQGDSYEQY
TRBD1	.	TRBV19	TRBJ1-5	ASSPLGQGVWNQPQH
TRBD1	.	TRBV10-3	TRBJ2-1	AISRSFSEGGDEQF
.	.	TRBV15	TRBJ2-2	ATSRGGDTTNTGELF
.	.	TRBV19	TRBJ2-3	ASRGTSTSTDTQY
.	.	TRBV10-2	TRBJ1-2	ASSESSRSGIYGYT
TRBD2	.	TRBV5-1	TRBJ2-5	ASSLGLAGDQY
TRBD1	.	TRBV4-2	TRBJ2-2	ASSQDSQGAVGELF
.	.	TRBV13	TRBJ1-5	ASSLGPGGNQPQH
.	once	TRBV6-4	TRBJ2-3	ASSIGGPGTDTQY
.	.	TRBV6-5	TRBJ1-1	ASSPQGYTEAF
TRBD1	once	TRBV5-1	TRBJ1-1	ASSLGTGMNTEAF